The 18 T cell receptor beta chains below come from one sample, sequenced in a study of T cell repertoires in cytomegalovirus infection. No antigen has been assigned to these receptors. TCRdb recomputed calls from the reads with MiXCR, one row per CDR3 protein. The sample yields approximately 270,000 distinct CDR3 sequences, around 20% seen once. Material: cultured PBMCs, obtained from culture after CMV antigen stimulation. The receptor source for this set is a human donor in good health (CMV status not recorded). Some clones in this sample may be carry-over from other donors' samples.

The chain has TRBV6-2 or TRBV6-3 and TRBJ1-2, with D tentatively TRBD1 (6 bases). Germline CDR1 and CDR2: MNHEY and SVGEGT. This CDR3 spans 13 amino acids. Trimming shortened V by 2 bases and J by 9 bases, and 13 bases separated the two germline ends. The CDR3, as DNA: TGTGCCAGCAGTTACAATCAGGGGACAAGCTACACCTTC. This translates into CASSYNQGTSYTF.

The genes are TRBV6-2 or TRBV6-3 and TRBJ2-1; no reliable D call. CDR3 length: 15 amino acids. V lost 6 bases and J 10 bases, leaving 22 bases between the germline ends. In germline, CDR1 is MNHEY, CDR2 SVGEGT. CDR3 residues: CASRPAGFPEREQFF. The CDR3 DNA reads TGTGCCAGCAGACCCGCAGGCTTTCCCGAAAGGGAGCAGTTCTTC.

This clonotype turned up a few times. This chain links TRBV28 with TRBJ1-3, with 8 bases matching TRBD1. In germline, CDR1 is MDHEN, CDR2 SYDVKM. The CDR3 spans 17 residues. The junction had 12 bases not matched to a gene; V was cut back by 5 bases and J by 3 bases. The CDR3: CASSHAHRTGHGNTIYF. For the CDR3, the DNA is TGTGCCAGCAGTCATGCCCACAGGACAGGGCATGGAAACACCATATATTTT. The full variable domain, with the rest looked up from reference TRBV28 and TRBJ1-3, is DVKVTQSSRYLVKRTGEKVFLECVQDMDHENMFWYRQDPGLGLRLIYFSYDVKMKEKGDIPEGYSVSREKKERFSLILESASTNQTSMYLCASSHAHRTGHGNTIYFGEGSWLTVV.

The chain joins TRBV7-4 to TRBJ1-4, with D tentatively TRBD1 (5 bases). This CDR3 is built from 13 residues. The V gene's germline CDR1 is SGHVT and CDR2 SQSDAQ. Trimming pared 2 bases from V and 6 bases from J, leaving 7 bases between. The CDR3, as DNA: TGTGCCAGCAGCTTATTACAGGATGAAAAACTGTTTTTT. It specifies CASSLLQDEKLFF. The full variable domain, rest sourced from reference TRBV7-4 and TRBJ1-4, is GAGVSQSPRYKVAKRGRDVALRCDSISGHVTLYWYRQTLGQGSEVLTYSQSDAQRDKSGRPSGRFSAERPERSVSTLKIQRTEQGDSAVYLCASSLLQDEKLFFGSGTQLSVL.

This clonotype was seen at least ten times. This chain joins TRBV12-3 or TRBV12-4 and TRBJ1-3; D not resolved. V lost 2 bases and J 0 bases, leaving 11 bases between the germline ends. The CDR3 totals 16 residues. CDR3 protein: CASSLNPRNSGNTIYF. In DNA, the CDR3 is TGTGCCAGCAGTTTAAATCCACGAAACTCTGGAAACACCATATATTTT.

The V gene is TRBV11-3, the J gene TRBJ2-7; a possible D gene is TRBD1 (6 bases). The V end was cut by 2 bases, the J end by 2 bases, with 7 bases between. CDR1 is SGHNT, CDR2 YENEEA, per germline. This CDR3 has 13 amino acids. The CDR3 loop is CASSLRTAYEQYV. CDR3 sequence (DNA): TGTGCCAGCAGCTTACGGACAGCCTACGAGCAGTACGTC.

This clonotype was recorded many times. This chain connects TRBV7-2 to TRBJ2-3; D might be TRBD1 or TRBD2, each matching 5 bases. This CDR3 comprises 17 residues. CDR1 is SGHTA, CDR2 FQGNSA, per germline. V was shortened by 4 bases and J by 1 base, with 18 bases between the two germline ends. CDR3 loop: CASSSERGPAGTDTQYF. The CDR3 DNA follows: TGTGCCAGCAGCTCAGAACGGGGACCCGCCGGCACAGATACGCAGTATTTT.

The chain couples TRBV28 to TRBJ2-1; D not certain. Germline V gives CDR1 MDHEN, CDR2 SYDVKM. CDR3 length: 17 amino acids. The ends were cut back, 6 bases at V and 2 bases at J, with 20 bases in the middle. The CDR3 loop is CASSPPGSLPTYNEQFF. The CDR3 DNA sequence: TGTGCCAGCAGCCCCCCCGGCAGTCTACCCACCTACAATGAGCAGTTCTTC.

This clonotype was found once. The chain uses TRBV6-1 and TRBJ2-7, with TRBD2 as a possible D gene (6 bases). The V end lost 2 bases, the J end lost 3 bases, and 17 bases lay between the germline ends. CDR1 MNHNS and CDR2 SASEGT come from the germline V gene. The CDR3 consists of 16 residues. CDR3: CASSERGTAVLYEQYF. The CDR3 DNA reads TGTGCCAGCAGTGAACGGGGGACTGCTGTCCTCTACGAGCAGTACTTC.

This sequence joins TRBV18 and TRBJ2-1; the D gene is possibly TRBD2 (6 bases). Trimming removed 3 bases from V and 4 bases from J, with 22 bases in between. There are 18 residues in the CDR3. Germline V gene sequence: CDR1 KGHSH, CDR2 LQKENI. The CDR3 DNA reads TGTGCCAGCTCACCCAAGAGAAATCGGGAGTCGATGTACAATGAGCAGTTCTTC. Amino acids: CASSPKRNRESMYNEQFF.

The table lists this clonotype with a few counts. This chain connects TRBV12-3 or TRBV12-4 to TRBJ2-2, with TRBD2 matching over 14 bases. V lost 6 bases, J lost 8 bases, and 5 bases stayed unmatched. CDR3 length: 15 amino acids. The CDR3 loop is CASSPTSGRAGELFF. In nucleotides, the CDR3 is TGTGCCAGCAGCCCGACTAGCGGGAGGGCTGGGGAGCTGTTTTTT.

This clonotype was seen more than once but under ten times. The chain employs TRBV28 and TRBJ2-7; 7 bases agree with TRBD1. Per germline, CDR1 MDHEN and CDR2 SYDVKM. This CDR3 contains 14 residues. The junction had 6 bases not matched to a gene; V was cut back by 5 bases and J by 2 bases. CDR3 in DNA: TGTGCCAGCAGTCCCGGGACAGAAACCTACGAGCAGTACTTC. Translated: CASSPGTETYEQYF. The entire variable domain, with the rest obtained from reference TRBV28 and TRBJ2-7, is as follows: DVKVTQSSRYLVKRTGEKVFLECVQDMDHENMFWYRQDPGLGLRLIYFSYDVKMKEKGDIPEGYSVSREKKERFSLILESASTNQTSMYLCASSPGTETYEQYFGPGTRLTVT.

This rearrangement joins TRBV3-1 to TRBJ1-6; 7 bases agree with TRBD1. This CDR3 contains 15 residues. The germline V gene has CDR1 LGHDT and CDR2 YNNKEL (reference sequence). V was clipped by 6 bases and J by 5 bases; unmatched bases: 7. CDR3 sequence (DNA): TGTGCCAGCAGGTCCGGGACAGACAATAATTCACCCCTCCACTTT. Amino acid sequence: CASRSGTDNNSPLHF.

The chain has TRBV2 and TRBJ1-1; weak D call: TRBD1 (6 bases). The CDR3 has 14 amino acids. V lost 5 bases, J lost 0 bases, and 10 bases lay in between. Germline V gene data show CDR1 as SNHLY and CDR2 as FYNNEI. CDR3 nucleotide sequence: TGTGCCAGCAGTACCAGGACAGTGAACACTGAAGCTTTCTTT. The encoded protein is CASSTRTVNTEAFF.

This clonotype was observed a few times. This CDR3 is CASSTQGARDNEQFF. CDR3 nucleotide sequence: TGTGCCAGCAGCACTCAGGGGGCGAGAGACAATGAGCAGTTCTTC. The rearrangement links TRBV12-3 or TRBV12-4 to TRBJ2-1; 8 bases are shared with TRBD1. This CDR3 comprises 15 residues. The V segment lost 6 bases and the J segment 5 bases; nucleotides outside the gene matches: 9.

This clonotype has ten or more counts. The chain employs TRBV7-2 and TRBJ2-2, with D tentatively TRBD1 or TRBD2 (6 bases each). This CDR3 region has 16 residues. Trimming removed 4 bases from V and 5 bases from J, with 17 bases in between. Germline CDR1 SGHTA, CDR2 FQGNSA. For the CDR3, the DNA is TGTGCCAGCAGCTCCCGAGGGGGGCGCAGGACCGGGGAGCTGTTTTTT. Its protein is CASSSRGGRRTGELFF.

The J gene is TRBJ1-1, the V gene TRBV20-1; D remains ambiguous. The germline V gene has CDR1 DFQATT and CDR2 SNEGSKA (reference sequence). The CDR3 has 13 amino acids. Trimming left V 6 bases short and J 1 base short, with 12 bases between. The CDR3 DNA sequence: TGCAGTGCCCGGCATACGGCGAACACTGAAGCTTTCTTT. It translates to CSARHTANTEAFF.

This clonotype has at least ten counts. The genes are TRBV7-2 and TRBJ2-1, with D unclear. The CDR3 covers 11 residues. Germline CDR1 reads SGHTA; CDR2 reads FQGNSA. V was clipped by 5 bases and J by 8 bases, with 7 bases between them. CDR3 nucleotides: TGTGCCAGCAGCGGTAGGGATGAGCAGTTCTTC. This encodes CASSGRDEQFF.